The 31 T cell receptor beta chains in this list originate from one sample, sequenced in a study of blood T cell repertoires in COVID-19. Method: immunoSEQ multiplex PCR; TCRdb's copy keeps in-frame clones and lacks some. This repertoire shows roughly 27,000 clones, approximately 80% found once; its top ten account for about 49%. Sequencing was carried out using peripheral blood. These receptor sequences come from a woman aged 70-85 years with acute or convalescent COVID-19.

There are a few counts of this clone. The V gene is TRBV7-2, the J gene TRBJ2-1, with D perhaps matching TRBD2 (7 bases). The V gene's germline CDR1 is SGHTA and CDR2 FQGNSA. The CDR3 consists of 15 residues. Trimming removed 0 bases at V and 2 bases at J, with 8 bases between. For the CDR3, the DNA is TGTGCCAGCAGCTTAGCCGGGGGGCCCTACAATGAGCAGTTCTTC. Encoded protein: CASSLAGGPYNEQFF.

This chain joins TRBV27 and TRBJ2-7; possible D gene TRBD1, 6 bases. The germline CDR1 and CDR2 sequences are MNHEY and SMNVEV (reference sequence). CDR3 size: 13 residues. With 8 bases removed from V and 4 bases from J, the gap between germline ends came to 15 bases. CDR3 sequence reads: CASSTGQGYEQYF. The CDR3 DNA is TGTGCCAGCTCAACAGGGCAAGGATACGAGCAGTACTTC.

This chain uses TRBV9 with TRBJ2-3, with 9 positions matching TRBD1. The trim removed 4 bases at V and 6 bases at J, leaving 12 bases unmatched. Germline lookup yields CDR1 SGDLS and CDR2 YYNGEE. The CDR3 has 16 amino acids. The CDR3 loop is CASSLERGTGFDTQYF. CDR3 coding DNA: TGTGCCAGCAGCCTCGAGAGAGGGACAGGGTTTGATACGCAGTATTTT.

CDR3 protein: CASSEPGYGYTF. The CDR3 nucleotides read TGTGCCAGCAGTGAACCAGGGTATGGCTACACCTTC. This chain uses TRBV6-1 with TRBJ1-2, with D possibly TRBD1 on 5 matching bases. Germline values: CDR1 MNHNS, CDR2 SASEGT. The CDR3 sequence is 12 residues long. The germline V and J ends were trimmed by 2 bases and 5 bases, with 6 bases remaining between them.

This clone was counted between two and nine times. DNA of the CDR3: TGCAGTGCTAGTAATCGGCTAGCGGGGACTTGGGAGACCCAGTACTTC. It encodes CSASNRLAGTWETQYF. The V gene is TRBV20-1, the J gene TRBJ2-5, with 9 bases lining up with TRBD2. The CDR3 is 16 residues long. V was clipped by 3 bases and J by 5 bases; unmatched bases: 13. Germline lookup yields CDR1 DFQATT and CDR2 SNEGSKA (reference sequence).

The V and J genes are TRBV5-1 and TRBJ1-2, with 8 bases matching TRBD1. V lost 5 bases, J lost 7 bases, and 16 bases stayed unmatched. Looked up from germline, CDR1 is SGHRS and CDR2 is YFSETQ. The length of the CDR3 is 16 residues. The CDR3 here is CASRYTISDRVAGYTF. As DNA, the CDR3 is TGCGCCAGCAGATATACGATCTCGGACAGGGTTGCTGGCTACACCTTC.

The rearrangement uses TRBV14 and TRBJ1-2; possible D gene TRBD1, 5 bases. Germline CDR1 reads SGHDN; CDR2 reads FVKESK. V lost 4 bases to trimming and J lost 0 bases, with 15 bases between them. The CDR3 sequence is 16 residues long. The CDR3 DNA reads TGTGCCAGCAGCCCCCAAGGGGTTCAAGCTAACTATGGCTACACCTTC. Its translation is CASSPQGVQANYGYTF.

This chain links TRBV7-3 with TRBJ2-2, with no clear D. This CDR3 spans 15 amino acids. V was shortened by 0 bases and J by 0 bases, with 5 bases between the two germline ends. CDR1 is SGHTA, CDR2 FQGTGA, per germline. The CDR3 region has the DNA TGTGCCAGCAGCTTAACTAACACGAACACCGGGGAGCTGTTTTTT. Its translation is CASSLTNTNTGELFF.

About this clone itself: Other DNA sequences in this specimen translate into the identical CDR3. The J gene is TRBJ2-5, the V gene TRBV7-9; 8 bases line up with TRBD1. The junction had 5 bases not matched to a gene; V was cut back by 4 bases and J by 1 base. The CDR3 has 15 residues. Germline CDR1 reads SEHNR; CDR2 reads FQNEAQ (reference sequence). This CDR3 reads CASSSRQGTQETQYF. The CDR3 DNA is TGTGCCAGCAGCTCGAGACAGGGGACCCAAGAGACCCAGTACTTC. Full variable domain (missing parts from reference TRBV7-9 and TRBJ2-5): DTGVSQNPRHKITKRGQNVTFRCDPISEHNRLYWYRQTLGQGPEFLTYFQNEAQLEKSRLLSDRFSAERPKGSFSTLEIQRTEQGDSAMYLCASSSRQGTQETQYFGPGTRLLVL.

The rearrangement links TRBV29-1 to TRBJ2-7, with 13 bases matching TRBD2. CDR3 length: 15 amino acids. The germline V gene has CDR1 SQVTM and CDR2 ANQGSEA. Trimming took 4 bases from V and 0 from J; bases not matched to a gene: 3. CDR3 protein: CSVGGTSGNSYEQYF. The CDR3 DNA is TGCAGCGTTGGAGGGACTAGCGGGAACTCCTACGAGCAGTACTTC.

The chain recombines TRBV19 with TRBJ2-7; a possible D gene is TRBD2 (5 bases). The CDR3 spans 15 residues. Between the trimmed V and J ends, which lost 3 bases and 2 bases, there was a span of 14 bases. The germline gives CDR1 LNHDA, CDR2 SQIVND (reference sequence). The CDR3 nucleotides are TGTGCCAGTAGTATCGAACGACGGACTCCCTACGAGCAGTACTTC. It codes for CASSIERRTPYEQYF.

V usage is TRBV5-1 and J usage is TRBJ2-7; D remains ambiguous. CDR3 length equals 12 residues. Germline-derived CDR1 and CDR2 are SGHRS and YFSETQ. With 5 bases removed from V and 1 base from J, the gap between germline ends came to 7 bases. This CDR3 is CASSTNSYEQYF. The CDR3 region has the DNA TGCGCCAGCAGTACAAATTCCTACGAGCAGTACTTC.

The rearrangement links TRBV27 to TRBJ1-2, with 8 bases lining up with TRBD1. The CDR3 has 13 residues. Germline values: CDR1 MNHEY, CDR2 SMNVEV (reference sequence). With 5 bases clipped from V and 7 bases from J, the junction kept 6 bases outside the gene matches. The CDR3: CASSIRTGLGYTF. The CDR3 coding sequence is TGTGCCAGCAGTATAAGGACAGGGCTTGGCTACACCTTC.

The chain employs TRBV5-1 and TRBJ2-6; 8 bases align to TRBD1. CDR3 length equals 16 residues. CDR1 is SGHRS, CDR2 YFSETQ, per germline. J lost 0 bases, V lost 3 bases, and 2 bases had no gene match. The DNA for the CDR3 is TGCGCCAGCAGCTCGGACAGGGCCTCTGGGGCCAACGTCCTGACTTTC. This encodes CASSSDRASGANVLTF.

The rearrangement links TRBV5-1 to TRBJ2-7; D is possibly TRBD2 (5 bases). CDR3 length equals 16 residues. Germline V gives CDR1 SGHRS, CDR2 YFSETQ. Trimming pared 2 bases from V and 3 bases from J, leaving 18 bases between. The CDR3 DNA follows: TGCGCCAGCAGCTTAGACCTAGCCGCGAAGTACTACGAGCAGTACTTC. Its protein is CASSLDLAAKYYEQYF.

CDR3: CASSGREGPGDTQYF. The CDR3 region has the DNA TGCGCCAGCAGTGGGCGGGAGGGCCCCGGAGATACGCAGTATTTT. The chain combines TRBV23-1 with TRBJ2-3, with 9 bases lining up with TRBD2. TRBV23-1 is an ORF, and what it does is uncertain. V shed 5 bases, J shed 5 bases, and the junction held 8 bases outside the gene matches. The CDR3 length is 15 residues.

Here the CDR3 DNA reads TGTGCCAGCAGTCCCCTGCGGGTTATGAACACTGAAGCTTTCTTT. Translating gives CASSPLRVMNTEAFF. This rearrangement joins TRBV14 to TRBJ1-1, with D unclear. Trimming stripped 6 bases from V and 0 bases from J, with 14 bases between. Germline-derived CDR1 and CDR2 are SGHDN and FVKESK. This CDR3 has 15 amino acids. The full variable domain, rest sourced from reference TRBV14 and TRBJ1-1, is EAGVTQFPSHSVIEKGQTVTLRCDPISGHDNLYWYRRVMGKEIKFLLHFVKESKQDESGMPNNRFLAERTGGTYSTLKVQPAELEDSGVYFCASSPLRVMNTEAFFGQGTRLTVV.

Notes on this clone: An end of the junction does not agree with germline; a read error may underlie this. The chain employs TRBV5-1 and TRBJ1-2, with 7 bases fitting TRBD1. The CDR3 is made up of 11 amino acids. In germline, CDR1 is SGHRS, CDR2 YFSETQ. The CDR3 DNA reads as TGCGCCAGCAGCCGGGGAGACAGGGCCGCCTTC. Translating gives CASSRGDRAAF.

The CDR3 region is CASSTIAGGDYNEQFF. DNA for the CDR3: TGTGCCAGCAGCACCATAGCGGGGGGCGATTACAATGAGCAGTTCTTC. The chain recombines TRBV5-5 with TRBJ2-1, with 10 nucleotides matching TRBD2. CDR3 length: 16 residues. The trim removed 4 bases at V and 4 bases at J, leaving 8 bases unmatched. The germline gives CDR1 SGHKS, CDR2 YYEKEE (reference sequence).

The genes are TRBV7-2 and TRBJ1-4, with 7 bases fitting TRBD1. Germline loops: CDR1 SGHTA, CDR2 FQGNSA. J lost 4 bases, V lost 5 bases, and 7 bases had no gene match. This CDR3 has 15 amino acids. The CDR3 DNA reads TGTGCCAGCAGCCTGGGGACAGATATTAATGAAAAACTGTTTTTT. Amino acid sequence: CASSLGTDINEKLFF.

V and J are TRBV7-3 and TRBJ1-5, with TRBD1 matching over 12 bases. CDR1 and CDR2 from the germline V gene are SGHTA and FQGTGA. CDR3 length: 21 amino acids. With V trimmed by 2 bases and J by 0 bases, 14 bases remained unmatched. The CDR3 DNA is TGTGCCAGCAGCTTATTCCGGGACAGGGGGCGCGGGATCTATAGCAATCAGCCCCAGCATTTT. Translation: CASSLFRDRGRGIYSNQPQHF.

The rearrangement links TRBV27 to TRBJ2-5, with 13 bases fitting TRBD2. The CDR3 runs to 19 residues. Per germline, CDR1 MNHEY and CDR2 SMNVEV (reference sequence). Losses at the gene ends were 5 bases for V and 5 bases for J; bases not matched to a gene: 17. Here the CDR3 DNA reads TGTGCCAGCAGTAAACGGACTAGCGGGAGAACCAGCCGAGGGGAGACCCAGTACTTC. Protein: CASSKRTSGRTSRGETQYF.

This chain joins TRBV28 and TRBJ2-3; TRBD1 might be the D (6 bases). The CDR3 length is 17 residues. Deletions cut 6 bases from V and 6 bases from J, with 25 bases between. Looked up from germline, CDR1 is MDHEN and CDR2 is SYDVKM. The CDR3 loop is CASSPRIRRQEEDTQYF. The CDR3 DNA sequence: TGTGCCAGCAGCCCTAGGATCCGACGACAGGAGGAGGATACGCAGTATTTT.

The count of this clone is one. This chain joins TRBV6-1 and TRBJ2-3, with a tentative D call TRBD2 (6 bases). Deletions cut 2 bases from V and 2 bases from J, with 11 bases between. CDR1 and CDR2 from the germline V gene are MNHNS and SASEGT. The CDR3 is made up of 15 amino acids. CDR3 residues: CASSEWDSYTDTQYF. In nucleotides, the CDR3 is TGTGCCAGCAGTGAATGGGACTCATACACAGATACGCAGTATTTT.

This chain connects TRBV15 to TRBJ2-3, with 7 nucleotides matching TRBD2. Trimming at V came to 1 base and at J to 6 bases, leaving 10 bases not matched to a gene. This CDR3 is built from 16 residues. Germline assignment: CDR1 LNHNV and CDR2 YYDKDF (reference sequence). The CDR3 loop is CATSRVGGRGPDTQYF. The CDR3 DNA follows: TGTGCCACCAGCAGAGTTGGGGGGAGGGGCCCCGATACGCAGTATTTT.

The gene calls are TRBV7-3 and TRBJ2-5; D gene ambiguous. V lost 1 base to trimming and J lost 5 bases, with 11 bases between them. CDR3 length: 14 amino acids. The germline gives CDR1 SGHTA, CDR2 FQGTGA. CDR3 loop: CASSLIGTDETQYF. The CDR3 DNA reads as TGTGCCAGCAGCTTAATAGGTACAGACGAGACCCAGTACTTC.

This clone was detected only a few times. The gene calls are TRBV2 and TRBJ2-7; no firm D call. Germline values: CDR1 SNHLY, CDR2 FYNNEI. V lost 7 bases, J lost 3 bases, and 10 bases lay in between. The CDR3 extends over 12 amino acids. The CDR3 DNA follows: TGTGCCAGCACCCTGGGCAACTACGAGCAGTACTTC. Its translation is CASTLGNYEQYF.

The chain's CDR3 is CASSRGSQIGASPLHF. CDR3 DNA: TGTGCCAGCAGTAGAGGTAGCCAGATAGGGGCTTCACCCCTCCACTTT. V gene TRBV28 combines with J gene TRBJ1-6, with D perhaps TRBD1 (5 bases). This CDR3 is 16 amino acids long. V lost 5 bases and J 9 bases, leaving 20 bases between the germline ends. Germline lookup yields CDR1 MDHEN and CDR2 SYDVKM.

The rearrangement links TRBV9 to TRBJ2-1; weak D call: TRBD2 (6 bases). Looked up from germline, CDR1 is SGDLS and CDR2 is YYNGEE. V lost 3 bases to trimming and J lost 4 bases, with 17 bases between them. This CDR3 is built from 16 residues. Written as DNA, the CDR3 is TGTGCCAGCAGCGACACGCAGGCGGGAATGTACAATGAGCAGTTCTTC. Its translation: CASSDTQAGMYNEQFF.

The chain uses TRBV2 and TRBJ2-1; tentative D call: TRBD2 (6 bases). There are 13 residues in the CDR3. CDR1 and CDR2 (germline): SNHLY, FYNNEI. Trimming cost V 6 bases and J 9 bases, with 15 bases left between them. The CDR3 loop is CASRQTLGGEQFF. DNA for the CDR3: TGTGCCAGCAGACAAACATTGGGAGGTGAGCAGTTCTTC.

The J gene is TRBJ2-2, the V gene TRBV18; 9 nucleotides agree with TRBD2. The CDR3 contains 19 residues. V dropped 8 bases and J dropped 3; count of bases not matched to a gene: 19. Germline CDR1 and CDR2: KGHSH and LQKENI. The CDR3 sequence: CASRSDGGRATEDTGELFF. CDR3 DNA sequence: TGTGCCAGCCGGTCCGATGGCGGGAGGGCCACAGAGGACACCGGGGAGCTGTTTTTT.